These 11 T cell receptor beta chains originate from one sample sequenced in a study of T and B cells in COVID-19 patients. BIOMED2 TRB-A/B primer pools were used in multiplex TRB PCR. TCRdb recomputed calls from the multiplex PCR reads with MiXCR, one row per CDR3 protein. The data show fewer than 15,000 distinct CDR3 sequences, roughly 27% seen once. TRB was amplified from about 260-540 ng of blood genomic DNA. Material for sequencing was blood. These receptor sequences come from a human donor who had recovered from COVID-19.

The chain joins TRBV7-2 to TRBJ2-2; unclear D gene. The V end was cut by 4 bases, the J end by 4 bases, with 10 bases between. The CDR3 consists of 14 residues. Germline V gene data show CDR1 as SGHTA and CDR2 as FQGNSA. In DNA form, the CDR3 reads TGTGCCAGCAGCTGGGGTCCAGCCACCGGGGAGCTGTTTTTT. It translates to CASSWGPATGELFF. Looking up the rest from reference TRBV7-2 and TRBJ2-2 gives the full variable domain: GAGVSQSPSNKVTEKGKDVELRCDPISGHTALYWYRQSLGQGLEFLIYFQGNSAPDKSGLPSDRFSAERTGGSVSTLTIQRTQQEDSAVYLCASSWGPATGELFFGEGSRLTVL.

CDR3 in amino acids: CASSFLWGQGDYEQYF. The CDR3 bases are TGTGCCAGCAGTTTTTTATGGGGACAGGGGGACTACGAGCAGTACTTC. The chain uses TRBV28 and TRBJ2-7; TRBD1 aligns across 11 bases. The CDR3 runs 16 residues. CDR1 and CDR2 (germline): MDHEN, SYDVKM. V shed 3 bases, J shed 3 bases, and the junction held 7 bases outside the gene matches.

This clonotype was recorded a few times. This chain uses TRBV5-1 with TRBJ2-2, with 8 bases aligning to TRBD1. This CDR3 has 16 residues. J was trimmed by 4 bases and V by 0 bases; bases with no gene match: 5. From germline, CDR1 is SGHRS and CDR2 YFSETQ. CDR3 sequence reads: CASSLAGQGLTGELFF. Here the CDR3 DNA reads TGCGCCAGCAGCTTGGCTGGACAGGGTCTCACCGGGGAGCTGTTTTTT.

In its sample, this clonotype is medium-sized. This chain joins TRBV5-4 and TRBJ2-1; 7 bases match TRBD1. Germline-derived CDR1 and CDR2 are SGHNT and YYREEE (reference sequence). J lost 7 bases, V lost 4 bases, and 14 bases had no gene match. The CDR3 has 16 residues. Here the CDR3 DNA reads TGTGCCAGCAGCGTAAGCTCCGCAGGGGGTCTGAATGAGCAGTTCTTC. It yields the protein CASSVSSAGGLNEQFF. Full variable domain (missing parts from reference TRBV5-4 and TRBJ2-1): ETGVTQSPTHLIKTRGQQVTLRCSSQSGHNTVSWYQQALGQGPQFIFQYYREEENGRGNFPPRFSGLQFPNYSSELNVNALELDDSALYLCASSVSSAGGLNEQFFGPGTRLTVL.

A note on this clonotype: With a much larger clone just one base away, this may be a read error. The V call is TRBV19, the J call TRBJ1-5, with a possible D match to TRBD1 (5 bases). This CDR3 comprises 14 residues. Germline V gene lookup returns CDR1 LNHDA and CDR2 SQIVND (reference sequence). The CDR3 sequence is CASSEQGSNQLQHF. The CDR3 DNA follows: TGTGCCAGTAGTGAGCAGGGTAGCAATCAGCTCCAGCATTTT.

By sample share, this clonotype is medium-sized. The rearrangement joins TRBV19 to TRBJ2-3, with TRBD2 identical over 9 bases. V was pared by 10 bases and J by 8 bases, with 13 bases of the junction left unmatched. CDR1 is LNHDA and CDR2 is SQIVND in the germline V gene (reference sequence). The CDR3 sequence is 14 residues long. This chain's CDR3 is CATTTGTSHGTQYF. CDR3 in DNA: TGTGCCACCACGACTGGGACTAGCCACGGTACGCAGTATTTT. Filled out from reference TRBV19 and TRBJ2-3, the complete variable domain reads DGGITQSPKYLFRKEGQNVTLSCEQNLNHDAMYWYRQDPGQGLRLIYYSQIVNDFQKGDIAEGYSVSREKKESFPLTVTSAQKNPTAFYLCATTTGTSHGTQYFGPGTRLTVL.

This chain joins TRBV7-9 and TRBJ2-7; 8 bases line up with TRBD1. Germline lookup yields CDR1 SEHNR and CDR2 FQNEAQ (reference sequence). This CDR3 has 16 residues. Germline trimming cut 2 bases from V and 7 bases from J; bases unmatched to any gene: 13. The CDR3 DNA is TGTGCCAGCAGCTTAAATAGTGGACAGGGAGCTTTTGAGCAGTACTTC. Protein: CASSLNSGQGAFEQYF.

In its sample, this clonotype ranks as medium-sized. The rearrangement uses TRBV6-2 or TRBV6-3 and TRBJ2-7, with a tentative D call TRBD2 (6 bases). CDR3 length: 14 amino acids. Deletions cut 8 bases from V and 5 bases from J, with 19 bases between. CDR1 and CDR2 (germline): MNHEY, SVGEGT. The CDR3 region is CASLRPGEWDEQYF. CDR3 coding DNA: TGTGCCAGCCTTCGCCCGGGAGAATGGGACGAGCAGTACTTC.

The gene calls are TRBV7-9 and TRBJ1-2; D remains ambiguous. CDR3 length: 18 residues. Germline CDR1 reads SEHNR; CDR2 reads FQNEAQ (reference sequence). The V end lost 5 bases, the J end lost 0 bases, and 22 bases lay between the germline ends. CDR3 protein: CASSPPPSGPLSNYGYTF. In DNA, the CDR3 is TGTGCCAGCAGCCCACCCCCCTCAGGCCCTCTGTCTAACTATGGCTACACCTTC.

The chain carries TRBV12-3 or TRBV12-4 and TRBJ1-5; no definite D call. CDR3 length: 13 residues. Trimming took 1 base from V and 7 from J, leaving 8 bases between them. The CDR3 nucleotides are TGTGCCAGCAGTTTAGACGACGACCAGCCCCAGCATTTT. Its translation: CASSLDDDQPQHF.

This clonotype occurred a few times. This chain uses TRBV6-5 with TRBJ1-3; tentatively, D is TRBD1 (6 bases). V was pared by 5 bases and J by 0 bases, with 11 bases between. CDR3 length: 15 residues. Germline V gene lookup returns CDR1 MNHEY and CDR2 SVGAGI. In nucleotides, the CDR3 is TGTGCCAGCAGTAGGGGGGCCAACTCTGGAAACACCATATATTTT. Amino acid sequence: CASSRGANSGNTIYF.